This TCR beta chain was captured in a study of blood T cell repertoires in COVID-19. In the study overall: Sources were T cells, B-cell-depleted T cells, or PBMCs; the material itself was cDNA or gDNA.

Assay used: immunoSEQ multiplex PCR; TCRdb lists only in-frame clones, some missing. The sample shows around 250,000 clones, under 90% of them seen only once. The CDR3 totals 15 residues. The germline CDR1 and CDR2 sequences are SGHNT and YENEEA. V lost 1 base and J lost 6; bases outside the gene matches: 4. Study members were between about 18 and 90 years old and lived in 25 or so US regions. Participant reports of clinical history set cohort assignment. The receptor's source is a man aged 30-40 years with acute COVID-19. The sequenced sample was PBMCs or T cells enriched from blood (not recorded which). The chain links TRBV11-3 to TRBJ2-2, with 8 bases lining up with TRBD1. DNA for the CDR3: TGTGCCAGCAGCTTAGTGCAGGGGGCCGCCGGGGAGCTGTTTTTT. It encodes CASSLVQGAAGELFF.